This T cell receptor beta chain derives from a study of shared clonotypes between healthy human individuals. General study points: About 5% was the fraction of naive CD4 clonotypes found shared across a few donors.

The ends were cut back, 6 bases at V and 12 bases at J, with 15 bases in the middle. This CDR3 is 11 amino acids long. Germline loops: CDR1 DFQATT, CDR2 SNEGSKA (reference sequence). With respect to this clone: Its antigen is not known.

Clones were read by immunoSEQ multiplex PCR, and TCRdb kept only the in-frame ones, dropping some. The sample shows some 2.1 million clones, 85% to 95% of them seen only once. The rearrangement joins TRBV20-1 to TRBJ2-1; D is uncertain. The source is a man aged 18-30 years in good health. Material for sequencing was naive CD4+ T cells sorted from blood. Subset indicated: CD45RA+ positively selected. CDR3 sequence reads: CSAEPPPGQFF. The CDR3 region has the DNA TGCAGTGCCGAACCCCCCCCTGGGCAGTTCTTC.